One and the same sample provided the 14 T cell receptor beta chains below, sequenced in a study of blood T cell repertoires in COVID-19. Assay: immunoSEQ multiplex PCR; the TCRdb copy retains only in-frame clones and omits some. The sample lists 200,000 or so clones; more than 75% were seen once. Sequencing was carried out using peripheral blood. The receptors originated from a man aged 40-55 years with active or convalescent COVID-19.

Note on this clone: Other DNA variants within this sample encode the same CDR3. The chain is built from TRBV6-1 and TRBJ1-1; D might be TRBD1 (6 bases). In germline, CDR1 is MNHNS, CDR2 SASEGT. V was cut by 1 base and J by 4 bases, with 7 bases left in between. This CDR3 has 13 amino acids. The CDR3 nucleotides read TGTGCCAGCAGTGAAGTCAGGGGCACTGAAGCTTTCTTT. Amino acid sequence: CASSEVRGTEAFF.

This chain joins TRBV27 and TRBJ2-1; no firm D call. Between the trimmed V and J ends, which lost 2 bases and 10 bases, there was a span of 15 bases. CDR1 is MNHEY, CDR2 SMNVEV, per germline (reference sequence). This CDR3 region has 14 residues. CDR3 bases: TGTGCCAGCAGTTTAATTCTTGGAGAACCGGAGCAGTTCTTC. Residues: CASSLILGEPEQFF.

This sequence joins TRBV16 and TRBJ1-1; maybe TRBD1 (5 bases). The V gene's germline CDR1 is KGHSY and CDR2 FQNENV. This CDR3 is built from 15 residues. Trimming pared 0 bases from V and 4 bases from J, leaving 12 bases between. Here the CDR3 DNA reads TGTGCCAGCAGCCAATCACAGGTTCAGGGCACTGAAGCTTTCTTT. Translation: CASSQSQVQGTEAFF.

This rearrangement joins TRBV7-9 to TRBJ2-5; 8 bases align to TRBD2. The CDR3 sequence is 18 residues long. Germline V gene lookup returns CDR1 SEHNR and CDR2 FQNEAQ (reference sequence). The V and J ends lost 5 bases and 5 bases, in that order; junction bases with no gene match: 19. The CDR3 protein is CASSPHGDSGEWVETQYF. Written as DNA, the CDR3 is TGTGCCAGCAGCCCTCACGGGGATAGCGGGGAGTGGGTCGAGACCCAGTACTTC.

V and J are TRBV29-1 and TRBJ1-5; TRBD1 agrees at 7 bases. V lost 4 bases and J lost 4; bases outside the gene matches: 4. This CDR3 is 13 amino acids long. Germline-derived CDR1 and CDR2 are SQVTM and ANQGSEA. The CDR3 bases are TGCAGCGTTGTACAGGGGTGGAATCAGCCCCAGCATTTT. It yields the protein CSVVQGWNQPQHF.

The V and J genes are TRBV28 and TRBJ1-5; the D is unclear. Between the trimmed V and J ends, which lost 6 bases and 6 bases, there was a span of 6 bases. Germline V gene lookup returns CDR1 MDHEN and CDR2 SYDVKM. The CDR3 loop spans 11 amino acids. The CDR3 loop reads CASRRAQPQHF. In DNA, the CDR3 is TGTGCCAGCAGGCGGGCTCAGCCCCAGCATTTT.

The rearrangement uses TRBV2 and TRBJ1-2; 11 nucleotides agree with TRBD1. This CDR3 is 15 amino acids long. The V gene's germline CDR1 is SNHLY and CDR2 FYNNEI. The trim removed 6 bases at V and 4 bases at J, leaving 7 bases unmatched. This CDR3 is CASRSDRGRIYGYTF. The CDR3, as DNA: TGTGCCAGCAGGTCGGACAGGGGGCGCATCTATGGCTACACCTTC.

The J gene is TRBJ2-7, the V gene TRBV12-3 or TRBV12-4; D not certain. V lost 6 bases to trimming and J lost 4 bases, with 10 bases between them. The length of the CDR3 is 12 residues. The CDR3 DNA follows: TGTGCCAGCAGCTCTGACGGGTACGAGCAGTACTTC. Encoded protein: CASSSDGYEQYF.

The chain is built from TRBV5-1 and TRBJ2-6; D unclear. Trimming left V 0 bases short and J 1 base short, with 5 bases between. Per the germline V gene, CDR1 is SGHRS and CDR2 is YFSETQ. CDR3 length: 15 residues. CDR3 sequence: CASSLVESGANVLTF. CDR3 nucleotide sequence: TGCGCCAGCAGCTTGGTAGAGTCTGGGGCCAACGTCCTGACTTTC. The variable domain in full, completed from reference TRBV5-1 and TRBJ2-6, reads KAGVTQTPRYLIKTRGQQVTLSCSPISGHRSVSWYQQTPGQGLQFLFEYFSETQRNKGNFPGRFSGRQFSNSRSEMNVSTLELGDSALYLCASSLVESGANVLTFGAGSRLTVL.

V is TRBV19 and J is TRBJ2-1; 11 bases match TRBD1. CDR3 size: 16 residues. V lost 6 bases and J lost 4; bases outside the gene matches: 8. Germline CDR1 is LNHDA and CDR2 is SQIVND (reference sequence). The CDR3 protein is CASSYGQGASYNEQFF. The CDR3 DNA reads TGTGCCAGTAGCTACGGACAGGGGGCGAGTTACAATGAGCAGTTCTTC.

This clone was seen just once. V gene TRBV3-1 (or the pseudogene TRBV3-2) combines with J gene TRBJ1-2, with D unclear. CDR3 length: 14 residues. Trimming stripped 4 bases from V and 4 bases from J, with 13 bases between. Germline V gene sequence: CDR1 LGHDT, CDR2 YNNKEL (reference sequence). The DNA for the CDR3 is TGTGCCAGCAGCCTGAGGGCCGTAAGCTATGGCTACACCTTC. Translating it yields CASSLRAVSYGYTF.

This clone was found once. The chain is built from TRBV29-1 and TRBJ2-2; TRBD1 matches at 10 bases. The junction had 0 bases not matched to a gene; V was cut back by 4 bases and J by 4 bases. Germline CDR1 reads SQVTM; CDR2 reads ANQGSEA. The CDR3 covers 13 residues. The CDR3 nucleotides are TGCAGCGTTGGGACAGGGGGCACCGGGGAGCTGTTTTTT. Its protein is CSVGTGGTGELFF.

This rearrangement joins TRBV6-5 to TRBJ1-1; no definite D call. The germline V gene has CDR1 MNHEY and CDR2 SVGAGI. V lost 1 base and J lost 3, with 9 bases in between. CDR3 size: 14 residues. Here the CDR3 DNA reads TGTGCCAGCAGTTACTACTTTTCGGACACTGAAGCTTTCTTT. Translation gives CASSYYFSDTEAFF.

The chain has TRBV6-5 and TRBJ1-4; TRBD1 might be the D (5 bases). The CDR3 contains 13 residues. Per germline, CDR1 MNHEY and CDR2 SVGAGI. The V gene lost 3 bases and the J gene lost 11 bases, with 13 bases spanning the gap. For the CDR3, the DNA is TGTGCCAGCAGTTATTCATCGGGGGGGAAACTGTTTTTT. This codes for CASSYSSGGKLFF.